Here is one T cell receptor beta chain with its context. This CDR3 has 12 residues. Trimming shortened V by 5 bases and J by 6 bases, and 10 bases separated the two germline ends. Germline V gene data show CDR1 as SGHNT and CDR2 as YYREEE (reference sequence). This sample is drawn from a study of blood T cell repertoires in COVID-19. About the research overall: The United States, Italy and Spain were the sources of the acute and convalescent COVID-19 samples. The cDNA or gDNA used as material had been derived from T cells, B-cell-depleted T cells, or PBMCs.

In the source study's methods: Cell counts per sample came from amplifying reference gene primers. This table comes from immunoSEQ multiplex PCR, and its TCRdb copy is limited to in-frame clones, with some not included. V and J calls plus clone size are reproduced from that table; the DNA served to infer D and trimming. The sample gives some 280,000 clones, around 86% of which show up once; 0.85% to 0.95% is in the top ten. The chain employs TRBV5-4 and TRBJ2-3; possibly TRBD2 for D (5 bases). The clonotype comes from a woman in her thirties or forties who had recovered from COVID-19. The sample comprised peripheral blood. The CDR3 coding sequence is TGTGCCAGCAGTCGCTCGGGGGATACGCAGTATTTT. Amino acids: CASSRSGDTQYF.